This T cell receptor (beta chain) was recorded in a study of cytomegalovirus exposure and HLA in healthy donors. About this clone: What it binds is not known.

The validation cohort, a group of 120 or so subjects, included the donors and was separate from the roughly 670-subject first cohort. CDR1 is MNHEY and CDR2 is SMNVEV in the germline V gene (reference sequence). The length of the CDR3 is 13 residues. V lost 5 bases to trimming and J lost 2 bases; unmatched junction nucleotides: 1. The study, taken as a whole, reports: Subsequent analysis of the 95 to 150 validation repertoires found a tendency for first-cohort TCR clusters to co-occur. Some public TCRs appeared in many individuals, while most sequences were rare.

TCRdb's table, derived via immunoSEQ multiplex PCR, lists solely in-frame clones and lacks some. Of about 190,000 clones in the sample, about 86% were seen once. The V gene is TRBV27, the J gene TRBJ1-2, with TRBD1 matching over 8 bases. The sequencing sample was made of PBMCs. The receptor's source is a woman aged 18-35 years in good health and CMV-seropositive. CDR3 nucleotides: TGTGCCAGCAGTCAGGGGGCGAACTATGGCTACACCTTC. Amino acids: CASSQGANYGYTF.